The subject of this entry is one TCR beta chain. Its antigen is as yet unknown. V was clipped by 8 bases and J by 3 bases, with 14 bases between them. The CDR3 is 12 amino acids. Germline V lookup: CDR1 SQVTM, CDR2 ANQGSEA. These data come from a study of CD8 T cells in ankylosing spondylitis. Study-wide findings and caveats: There was a TCR beta motif, made of several highly homologous variants, that appeared characteristic of ankylosing spondylitis blood.

TCRdb used MiXCR to reprocess the 5' RACE reads, holding one entry per CDR3 protein. The data hold more than 150,000 distinct CDR3 sequences, with around 13% observed a single time. The J gene is TRBJ2-7, the V gene TRBV29-1; D is unresolved. This sequence originates from a male donor with ankylosing spondylitis or in good health (not recorded which). Source material: blood, either unsorted or a sorted T cell fraction (not recorded which). CDR3 region: CSPPRGYYEQYF. In nucleotides, the CDR3 is TGCAGCCCTCCGCGAGGTTACTACGAGCAGTACTTC.